The 21 T cell receptor beta chains below all came from one sample that was sequenced in a study of T cell clones after liver transplantation. Clones were sequenced by immunoSEQ multiplex PCR, and TCRdb holds only the in-frame ones, with some missing. Among tens of thousands of clones listed, under 90% were seen once. Sequencing was performed on CD4+ T cells from blood, taken 12 months after liver transplant. Every receptor here comes from a human patient who received a liver transplant. The graft donor may be the source of some T cells.

The chain recombines TRBV11-2 with TRBJ1-2; D is unresolved. Trimming cost V 0 bases and J 8 bases, with 13 bases left between them. From germline, CDR1 is SGHAT and CDR2 FQNNGV. The CDR3 spans 14 residues. As DNA, the CDR3 is TGTGCCAGCAGCTTAGATTGGAACTTATCGGGCTACACCTTC. Translation gives CASSLDWNLSGYTF.

This CDR3 is CASSLGLAGVGPYEQYF. The CDR3 bases are TGCGCCAGCAGCTTGGGACTAGCGGGAGTGGGCCCCTACGAGCAGTACTTC. V usage is TRBV5-1 and J usage is TRBJ2-7, with 12 positions matching TRBD2. Germline trimming cut 0 bases from V and 2 bases from J; bases unmatched to any gene: 6. The CDR3 contains 17 residues. The germline V gene has CDR1 SGHRS and CDR2 YFSETQ.

The rearrangement joins TRBV6-6 to TRBJ2-2; weak D call: TRBD2 (6 bases). The V gene lost 11 bases and the J gene lost 0 bases, with 19 bases spanning the gap. Germline CDR1 MNHNY, CDR2 SVGAGI (reference sequence). The CDR3 spans 16 residues. CDR3 residues: CAARDSNRPNTGELFF. DNA for the CDR3: TGTGCCGCCCGGGACTCCAATCGCCCGAACACCGGGGAGCTGTTTTTT.

This rearrangement joins TRBV6-5 to TRBJ2-7, with D maybe TRBD1 (6 bases). This CDR3 region has 14 residues. Germline V lookup: CDR1 MNHEY, CDR2 SVGAGI. V was clipped by 4 bases and J by 6 bases, with 16 bases between them. DNA for the CDR3: TGTGCCAGCAGTTTATTGACAGGACCCATCGAGCAGTACTTC. Amino acid sequence: CASSLLTGPIEQYF.

In its sample, this clone was seen once. The chain carries TRBV6-4 and TRBJ2-3, with D possibly TRBD1 on 6 matching bases. CDR1 MRHNA and CDR2 SNTAGT come from the germline V gene. The CDR3 spans 13 residues. Trimming left V 3 bases short and J 8 bases short, with 12 bases between. The CDR3: CASSEKQGGTQYF. In DNA form, the CDR3 reads TGTGCCAGCAGTGAGAAACAGGGCGGTACGCAGTATTTT.

The V call is TRBV19, the J call TRBJ2-7, with TRBD2 as a possible D gene (5 bases). CDR3 size: 13 residues. The germline V gene has CDR1 LNHDA and CDR2 SQIVND (reference sequence). The V end lost 6 bases, the J end lost 2 bases, and 11 bases lay between the germline ends. This CDR3 reads CASSQRATYEQYF. The DNA of the CDR3 is TGTGCCAGTAGCCAGAGGGCCACCTACGAGCAGTACTTC.

The rearrangement links TRBV18 to TRBJ2-1; either TRBD1 or TRBD2 may fit D (5 bases each). The CDR3 extends over 13 amino acids. Germline V gene data show CDR1 as KGHSH and CDR2 as LQKENI. The V end was cut by 6 bases, the J end by 10 bases, with 16 bases between. The CDR3 spells CASSLTLGDEQFF. In DNA, the CDR3 is TGTGCCAGCTCTCTCACGCTAGGGGACGAGCAGTTCTTC. Using reference TRBV18 and TRBJ2-1 for the parts outside the CDR3, the full variable domain is NAGVMQNPRHLVRRRGQEARLRCSPMKGHSHVYWYRQLPEEGLKFMVYLQKENIIDESGMPKERFSAEFPKEGPSILRIQQVVRGDSAAYFCASSLTLGDEQFFGPGTRLTVL.

The V and J genes are TRBV5-6 and TRBJ1-1; weak D call: TRBD1 (6 bases). The CDR3 runs to 13 residues. V lost 4 bases, J lost 5 bases, and 12 bases lay in between. Germline assignment: CDR1 SGHDT and CDR2 YYEEEE. CDR3: CASSTGMWTEAFF. The DNA for the CDR3 is TGTGCCAGCAGCACAGGGATGTGGACTGAAGCTTTCTTT.

The genes are TRBV7-8 and TRBJ1-2; 8 bases map to TRBD1. Trimming at V came to 4 bases and at J to 7 bases, leaving 11 bases not matched to a gene. The CDR3 runs 15 residues. In germline, CDR1 is SGHVS, CDR2 FQNEAQ. The CDR3 loop reads CASSSDRGPFFGYTF. The CDR3 DNA is TGTGCCAGCAGCTCAGACAGGGGTCCATTCTTTGGCTACACCTTC.

V usage is TRBV7-9 and J usage is TRBJ1-2; perhaps TRBD1 as D (5 bases). Trimming shortened V by 1 base and J by 3 bases, and 9 bases separated the two germline ends. Per the germline V gene, CDR1 is SEHNR and CDR2 is FQNEAQ (reference sequence). The CDR3 is 14 residues long. The CDR3 here is CASSLGGDHYGYTF. The CDR3 DNA reads as TGTGCCAGCAGCTTAGGCGGGGACCACTATGGCTACACCTTC.

The gene calls are TRBV28 and TRBJ1-3, with no clear D. The CDR3 consists of 15 residues. Germline V gives CDR1 MDHEN, CDR2 SYDVKM. V dropped 3 bases and J dropped 2 bases, with 11 bases sitting between them. CDR3 nucleotide sequence: TGTGCCAGCAGTTTCTTTATTCCGACTGGAAACACCATATATTTT. Translation gives CASSFFIPTGNTIYF.

The chain couples TRBV5-1 to TRBJ2-1, with 8 bases lining up with TRBD2. Trimming removed 0 bases from V and 7 bases from J; junction bases left unmatched: 15. CDR3 length: 18 amino acids. Looked up from germline, CDR1 is SGHRS and CDR2 is YFSETQ. The CDR3 DNA is TGCGCCAGCAGCTTGGGTCCCCCCTCCGGGAGGGTTGGGAATGAGCAGTTCTTC. Protein product: CASSLGPPSGRVGNEQFF. Full variable domain (outside the CDR3, taken from reference TRBV5-1 and TRBJ2-1): KAGVTQTPRYLIKTRGQQVTLSCSPISGHRSVSWYQQTPGQGLQFLFEYFSETQRNKGNFPGRFSGRQFSNSRSEMNVSTLELGDSALYLCASSLGPPSGRVGNEQFFGPGTRLTVL.

This clone was recorded only once. The J gene is TRBJ2-1, the V gene TRBV11-3; perhaps TRBD1 as D (5 bases). The CDR3 is made up of 14 amino acids. In germline, CDR1 is SGHNT, CDR2 YENEEA. V was trimmed by 5 bases and J by 6 bases, leaving 14 bases between them. The CDR3 loop reads CASSPTALGNEQFF. CDR3 coding DNA: TGTGCCAGCAGCCCGACAGCCCTGGGCAATGAGCAGTTCTTC.

This chain uses TRBV18 with TRBJ1-2; D is unclear. Trimming took 4 bases from V and 3 from J, leaving 12 bases between them. CDR3 length: 14 residues. Germline V gene sequence: CDR1 KGHSH, CDR2 LQKENI. CDR3 in amino acids: CASSRTSKDYGYTF. For the CDR3, the DNA is TGTGCCAGCTCACGGACGTCCAAGGACTATGGCTACACCTTC.

This rearrangement joins TRBV10-3 to TRBJ2-1; D tentatively reads TRBD1 or TRBD2 (6 bases each). Trimming stripped 6 bases from V and 2 bases from J, with 20 bases between. The CDR3 loop spans 17 amino acids. The germline gives CDR1 ENHRY, CDR2 SYGVKD. The CDR3 sequence: CAIRSGRGGDTYNEQFF. CDR3 bases: TGTGCCATCAGGTCCGGCCGTGGCGGGGACACCTACAATGAGCAGTTCTTC.

The J gene is TRBJ2-1, the V gene TRBV4-3; tentative D call: TRBD1 (5 bases). This CDR3 has 16 amino acids. The V and J ends lost 0 bases and 2 bases respectively, with 11 bases between them. In germline, CDR1 is LGHNA, CDR2 YSLEER. CDR3 in amino acids: CASSQDPLGAYNEQFF. In DNA, the CDR3 is TGCGCCAGCAGCCAAGATCCCCTAGGGGCCTACAATGAGCAGTTCTTC.

The chain is built from TRBV19 and TRBJ2-5; 8 nucleotides align to TRBD1. The CDR3 consists of 14 residues. CDR1 is LNHDA and CDR2 is SQIVND in the germline V gene (reference sequence). The V gene end was trimmed by 3 bases and the J gene end by 5 bases; junction bases not matched to a gene: 5. Here the CDR3 DNA reads TGTGCCAGTAGTATTCGGACAGGGTGGGAGACCCAGTACTTC. This gives the protein CASSIRTGWETQYF.

The chain uses TRBV4-2 and TRBJ1-3; D not resolved. Germline CDR1 is LGHNA and CDR2 is YNFKEQ. Trimming stripped 1 base from V and 1 base from J, with 11 bases between. The CDR3 contains 16 residues. In nucleotides, the CDR3 is TGTGCCAGCAGCCAAGGCGTAGGCAATTCTGGAAACACCATATATTTT. Encoded protein: CASSQGVGNSGNTIYF.

The chain has TRBV5-1 and TRBJ1-2; the match to TRBD1 covers 7 bases. This CDR3 spans 14 amino acids. V shed 3 bases and J 7 bases; nucleotides not matched to a gene: 9. Germline assignment: CDR1 SGHRS and CDR2 YFSETQ. CDR3 nucleotides: TGCGCCAGCAGCTCAACCAGACAGGGTCCTGGCTACACCTTC. This codes for CASSSTRQGPGYTF.

The chain carries TRBV6-4 and TRBJ2-1; 7 nucleotides match TRBD1. After removal of 4 bases from V and 9 bases from J, the junction contained 6 bases not matched to a gene. CDR3 length equals 13 residues. The germline V gene encodes CDR1 MRHNA and CDR2 SNTAGT. This chain's CDR3 is CASSADRVAEQFF. Written as DNA, the CDR3 is TGTGCCAGCAGTGCAGACAGGGTTGCTGAGCAGTTCTTC.

This rearrangement joins TRBV7-7 to TRBJ2-1; D is possibly TRBD1 or TRBD2 (6 bases each). The CDR3 extends over 13 amino acids. V lost 3 bases and J lost 11, with 14 bases in between. Germline CDR1 and CDR2: SSHAT and FNYEAQ (reference sequence). The CDR3 sequence: CASSLNGGRQQFF. The CDR3 nucleotides read TGTGCCAGCAGCTTGAACGGGGGCAGGCAGCAGTTCTTC.